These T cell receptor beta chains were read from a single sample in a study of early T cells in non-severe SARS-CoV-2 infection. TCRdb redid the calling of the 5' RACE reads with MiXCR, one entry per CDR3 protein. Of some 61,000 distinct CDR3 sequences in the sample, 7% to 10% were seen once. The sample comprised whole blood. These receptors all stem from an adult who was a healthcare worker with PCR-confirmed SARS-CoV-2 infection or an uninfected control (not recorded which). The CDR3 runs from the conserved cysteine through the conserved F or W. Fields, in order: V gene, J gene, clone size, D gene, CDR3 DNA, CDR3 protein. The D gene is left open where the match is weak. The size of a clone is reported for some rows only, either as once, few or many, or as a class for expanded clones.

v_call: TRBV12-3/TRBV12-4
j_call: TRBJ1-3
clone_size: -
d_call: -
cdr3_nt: TGTGCCAGCAGTCTACTAAACACCATATATTTT
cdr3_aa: CASSLLNTIYF

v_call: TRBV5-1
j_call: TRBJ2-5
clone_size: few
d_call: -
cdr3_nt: TGCGCCAGCAGCTCAGGATCGGCCGGCTACCAAGAGACCCAGTACTTC
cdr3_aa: CASSSGSAGYQETQYF

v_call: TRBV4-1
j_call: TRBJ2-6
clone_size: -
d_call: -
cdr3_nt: TGCGCCAGCAGCCCCTCAACGGGGGCCTCCAGGGCCAACGTCCTGACTTTC
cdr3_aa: CASSPSTGASRANVLTF

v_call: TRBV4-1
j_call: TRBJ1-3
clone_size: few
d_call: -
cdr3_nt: TGCGCCAGCAGCCAAGATTTGGCAGGGAGTAACACCATATATTTT
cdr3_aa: CASSQDLAGSNTIYF

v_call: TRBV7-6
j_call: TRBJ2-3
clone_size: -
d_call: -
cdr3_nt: TGTGCCAGCAGCTTTCTTACAACTATCACAGATACGCAGTATTTT
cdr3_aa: CASSFLTTITDTQYF

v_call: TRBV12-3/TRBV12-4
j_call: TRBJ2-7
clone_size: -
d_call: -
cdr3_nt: TGTGCCAGCAGTTTCGGGGCAGAGCAGTACTTC
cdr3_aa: CASSFGAEQYF

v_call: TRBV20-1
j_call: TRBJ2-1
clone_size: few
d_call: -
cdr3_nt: TGCAGTGTAACTAGTCCAGACGTCCATGAGCAGTTCTTC
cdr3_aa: CSVTSPDVHEQFF

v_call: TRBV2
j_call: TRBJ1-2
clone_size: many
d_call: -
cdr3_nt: TGTGCCAGCTCCCAGGGAGCCTACCGCCCTACCTATGGCTACACCTTC
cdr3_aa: CASSQGAYRPTYGYTF

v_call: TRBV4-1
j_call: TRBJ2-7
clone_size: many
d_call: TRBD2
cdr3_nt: TGCGCCAGCAGCCAAGCGAGCGGGGGATACGAGCAGTACTTC
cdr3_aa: CASSQASGGYEQYF

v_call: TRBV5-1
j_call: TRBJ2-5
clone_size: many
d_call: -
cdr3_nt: TGCGCCAGCAGCTTGGCGGACCCTATTAGAGAGACCCAGTACTTC
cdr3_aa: CASSLADPIRETQYF

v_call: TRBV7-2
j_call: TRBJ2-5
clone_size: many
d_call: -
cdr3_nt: TGTGCCAGCAGCATCCAAGTGTCCCAGTACTTC
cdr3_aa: CASSIQVSQYF

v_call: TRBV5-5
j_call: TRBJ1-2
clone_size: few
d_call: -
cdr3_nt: TGTGCCAGCAGCTTGGAGCAGGGGAACTATGGCTACACCTTC
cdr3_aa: CASSLEQGNYGYTF

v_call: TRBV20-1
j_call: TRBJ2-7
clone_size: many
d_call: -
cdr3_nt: TGCAGTGCGCACGGACTATCCTCCTACGAGCAGTACTTC
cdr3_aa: CSAHGLSSYEQYF

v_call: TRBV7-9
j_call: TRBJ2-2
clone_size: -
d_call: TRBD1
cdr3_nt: TGTGCCAGCAGCTCCCCTGGACAGGGAGCCCCGCGGGAGCTGTTTTTT
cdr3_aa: CASSSPGQGAPRELFF

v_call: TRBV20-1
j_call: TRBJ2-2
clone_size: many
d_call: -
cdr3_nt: TGCAGTGCTAGAAGGGGGACCGGGGAGCTGTTTTTT
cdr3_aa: CSARRGTGELFF

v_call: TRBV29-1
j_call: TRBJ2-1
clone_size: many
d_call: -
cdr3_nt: TGCAGCGTTGAAATCCATCACAATGAGCAGTTCTTC
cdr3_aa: CSVEIHHNEQFF

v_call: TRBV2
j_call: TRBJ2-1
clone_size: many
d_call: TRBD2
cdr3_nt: TGTGCCAGCAGCCAACTAGCGGGGGGCGTCGATGAGCAGTTCTTC
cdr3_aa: CASSQLAGGVDEQFF

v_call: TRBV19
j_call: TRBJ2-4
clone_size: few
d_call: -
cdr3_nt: TGTGCCAGTAGCGCGACAGGCTTTTCCCCCCAGTACTTC
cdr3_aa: CASSATGFSPQYF

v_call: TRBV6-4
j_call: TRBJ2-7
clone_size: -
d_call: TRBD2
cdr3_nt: TGTGCCAGCAAAGGGCAGTACATAGCGGGGGCCTACGAGCAGTACTTC
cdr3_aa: CASKGQYIAGAYEQYF

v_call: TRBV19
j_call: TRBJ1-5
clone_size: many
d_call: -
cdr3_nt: TGTGCCAGTAGTATCGGTCAGAACAATCAGCCCCAGCATTTT
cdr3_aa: CASSIGQNNQPQHF

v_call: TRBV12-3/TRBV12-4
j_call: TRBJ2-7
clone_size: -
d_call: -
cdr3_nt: TGTGCCAGCAGCCGAGGGGGCTACGAGCAGTACTTC
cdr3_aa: CASSRGGYEQYF

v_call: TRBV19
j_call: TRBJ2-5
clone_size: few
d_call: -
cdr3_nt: TGTGCCAGTAGTATAGATCTATGGGGGGAGACCCAGTACTTC
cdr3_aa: CASSIDLWGETQYF

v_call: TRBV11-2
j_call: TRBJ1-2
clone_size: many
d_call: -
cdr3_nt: TGTGCCAGCAGCTCTGGGGACGCCTATGGCTACACCTTC
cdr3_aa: CASSSGDAYGYTF

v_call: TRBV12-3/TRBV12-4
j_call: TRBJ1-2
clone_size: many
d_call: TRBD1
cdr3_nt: TGTGCCAGCAGGGGACAGGGGGCTGCATATGGCTACACCTTC
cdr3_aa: CASRGQGAAYGYTF

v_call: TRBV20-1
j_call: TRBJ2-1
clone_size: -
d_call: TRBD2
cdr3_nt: TGCAGTGCTTTACTAGCGGGGGGACGAGATGAGCAGTTCTTC
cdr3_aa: CSALLAGGRDEQFF

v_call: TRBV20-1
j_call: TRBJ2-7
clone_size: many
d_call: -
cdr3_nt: TGCAGTGCTCTCTGGTACGAGCAGTACTTC
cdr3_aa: CSALWYEQYF

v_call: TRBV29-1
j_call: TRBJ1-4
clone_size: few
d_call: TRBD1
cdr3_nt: TGCAGCGTTCTCTCACAGGGGGCGGCGGAAAAACTGTTTTTT
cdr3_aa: CSVLSQGAAEKLFF

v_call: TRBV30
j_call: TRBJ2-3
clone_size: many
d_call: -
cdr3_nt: TGTGCCTCCTCCGGACCGAGCACAGATACGCAGTATTTT
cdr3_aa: CASSGPSTDTQYF

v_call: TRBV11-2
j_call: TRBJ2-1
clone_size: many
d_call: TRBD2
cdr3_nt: TGTGCCAGCAGCTTAGAACGGGGGGGGTCAGGTGAGCAGTTCTTC
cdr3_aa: CASSLERGGSGEQFF

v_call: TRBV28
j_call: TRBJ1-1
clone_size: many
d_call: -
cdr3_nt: TGTGCCAGCAGTTCTCCCCTTATGAACACTGAAGCTTTCTTT
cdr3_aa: CASSSPLMNTEAFF

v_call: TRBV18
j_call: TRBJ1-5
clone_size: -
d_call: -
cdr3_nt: TGTGCCAGCTCACCACAGGGTGTCAATCAGCCCCAGCATTTT
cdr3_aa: CASSPQGVNQPQHF

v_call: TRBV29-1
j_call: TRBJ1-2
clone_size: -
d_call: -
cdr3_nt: TGCAGCGTTGCTGGACGGCGTAACTATGGCTACACCTTC
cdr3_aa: CSVAGRRNYGYTF

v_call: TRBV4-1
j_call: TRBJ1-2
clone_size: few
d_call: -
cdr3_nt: TGCGCCAGCAGCCAAGAGGGAAGGATTTATGGCTACACCTTC
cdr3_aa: CASSQEGRIYGYTF